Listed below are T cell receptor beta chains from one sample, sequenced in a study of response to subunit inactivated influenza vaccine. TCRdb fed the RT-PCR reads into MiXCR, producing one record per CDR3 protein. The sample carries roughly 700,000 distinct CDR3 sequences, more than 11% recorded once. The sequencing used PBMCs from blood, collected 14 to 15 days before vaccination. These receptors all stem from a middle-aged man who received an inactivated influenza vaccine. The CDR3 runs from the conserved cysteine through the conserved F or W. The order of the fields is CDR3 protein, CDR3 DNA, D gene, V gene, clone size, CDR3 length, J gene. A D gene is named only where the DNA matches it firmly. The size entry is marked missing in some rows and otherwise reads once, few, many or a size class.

CDR3aa: CAIMTAGNTIYF; CDR3nt: TGTGCCATCATGACAGCTGGAAACACCATATATTTT; d_gene: -; v_gene: TRBV10-3; abundance: -; len: 12; j_gene: TRBJ1-3
CDR3aa: CSAISGGQYNEQFF; CDR3nt: TGCAGTGCTATTAGCGGGGGCCAGTACAATGAGCAGTTCTTC; d_gene: TRBD2; v_gene: TRBV20-1; abundance: -; len: 14; j_gene: TRBJ2-1
CDR3aa: CATSRDRAAEAFF; CDR3nt: TGTGCCACCAGCAGAGATCGGGCAGCTGAAGCTTTCTTT; d_gene: -; v_gene: TRBV15; abundance: many; len: 13; j_gene: TRBJ1-1
CDR3aa: CASSSGTSLAYNEQFF; CDR3nt: TGTGCCAGCAGTTCCGGGACTAGCCTAGCCTACAATGAGCAGTTCTTC; d_gene: TRBD2; v_gene: TRBV6-2/TRBV6-3; abundance: many; len: 16; j_gene: TRBJ2-1
CDR3aa: CASSLLGPIDSPLHF; CDR3nt: TGTGCCAGCAGTTTATTGGGACCCATTGATTCACCCCTCCACTTT; d_gene: -; v_gene: TRBV12-3/TRBV12-4; abundance: few; len: 15; j_gene: TRBJ1-6
CDR3aa: CASSPLGGTNEKLFF; CDR3nt: TGTGCCAGCAGCCCCCTCGGAGGGACTAATGAAAAACTGTTTTTT; d_gene: -; v_gene: TRBV7-9; abundance: many; len: 15; j_gene: TRBJ1-4
CDR3aa: CSARPRGLAGGLLDEQYF; CDR3nt: TGCAGTGCTCGACCGCGGGGACTAGCGGGGGGGCTTCTTGACGAGCAGTACTTC; d_gene: TRBD2; v_gene: TRBV20-1; abundance: -; len: 18; j_gene: TRBJ2-7
CDR3aa: CASSSGATGELFF; CDR3nt: TGTGCCAGCTCATCCGGTGCCACCGGGGAGCTGTTTTTT; d_gene: -; v_gene: TRBV18; abundance: -; len: 13; j_gene: TRBJ2-2
CDR3aa: CASSLRRPGTRLSGNTIYF; CDR3nt: TGTGCCAGCAGTCTAAGACGCCCCGGGACTAGACTCTCTGGAAACACCATATATTTT; d_gene: -; v_gene: TRBV27; abundance: -; len: 19; j_gene: TRBJ1-3
CDR3aa: CASSYLQYEQYF; CDR3nt: TGTGCCAGCAGTTATTTGCAGTACGAGCAGTACTTC; d_gene: -; v_gene: TRBV6-6; abundance: few; len: 12; j_gene: TRBJ2-7
CDR3aa: CASSLEGAKTEAFF; CDR3nt: TGTGCCAGCAGCTTAGAGGGGGCTAAGACTGAAGCTTTCTTT; d_gene: TRBD1; v_gene: TRBV7-9; abundance: few; len: 14; j_gene: TRBJ1-1
CDR3aa: CASRPVPGQGTYEQYF; CDR3nt: TGTGCCAGCAGACCTGTCCCGGGACAGGGCACCTACGAGCAGTACTTC; d_gene: TRBD1; v_gene: TRBV25-1; abundance: many; len: 16; j_gene: TRBJ2-7
CDR3aa: CASSLGTSGVETQYF; CDR3nt: TGTGCCAGCAGCCTAGGGACTAGCGGGGTTGAGACCCAGTACTTC; d_gene: TRBD2; v_gene: TRBV11-2; abundance: -; len: 15; j_gene: TRBJ2-5
CDR3aa: CASSLLLAGVWARETQYF; CDR3nt: TGTGCCAGCAGCTTACTCCTAGCGGGAGTTTGGGCGCGCGAGACCCAGTACTTC; d_gene: TRBD2; v_gene: TRBV11-2; abundance: -; len: 18; j_gene: TRBJ2-5
CDR3aa: CASSIMGGGHTEQFF; CDR3nt: TGTGCCAGTAGTATTATGGGGGGGGGCCATACTGAGCAGTTCTTC; d_gene: -; v_gene: TRBV19; abundance: few; len: 15; j_gene: TRBJ2-1
CDR3aa: CASSVESRTGELFF; CDR3nt: TGTGCCAGCAGCGTAGAGTCCAGGACCGGGGAGCTGTTTTTT; d_gene: -; v_gene: TRBV9; abundance: many; len: 14; j_gene: TRBJ2-2
CDR3aa: CSAREQGRELRGYTF; CDR3nt: TGCAGTGCTAGAGAGCAGGGTCGTGAGCTCCGTGGCTACACCTTC; d_gene: -; v_gene: TRBV20-1; abundance: -; len: 15; j_gene: TRBJ1-2
CDR3aa: CASSPQGLYNEQFF; CDR3nt: TGTGCCAGCTCACCACAGGGGTTATACAATGAGCAGTTCTTC; d_gene: -; v_gene: TRBV18; abundance: -; len: 14; j_gene: TRBJ2-1
CDR3aa: CAISGDRKGKLFF; CDR3nt: TGTGCCATCAGCGGCGACAGGAAGGGAAAACTGTTTTTT; d_gene: -; v_gene: TRBV10-3; abundance: few; len: 13; j_gene: TRBJ1-4
CDR3aa: CASSLWAISADTQYF; CDR3nt: TGTGCCAGCAGTTTATGGGCTATCTCGGCAGATACGCAGTATTTT; d_gene: -; v_gene: TRBV27; abundance: few; len: 15; j_gene: TRBJ2-3
CDR3aa: CASSLYPPIGPGTGSKLFF; CDR3nt: TGTGCCAGCAGCTTATACCCACCCATTGGTCCGGGGACAGGGTCGAAACTGTTTTTT; d_gene: TRBD1; v_gene: TRBV11-2; abundance: few; len: 19; j_gene: TRBJ1-4
CDR3aa: CASSQVTDAEQFF; CDR3nt: TGCGCCAGCAGCCAAGTCACGGACGCTGAGCAGTTCTTC; d_gene: -; v_gene: TRBV4-3; abundance: few; len: 13; j_gene: TRBJ2-1
CDR3aa: CASSNSITDTQYF; CDR3nt: TGCGCCAGCAGTAACAGTATCACAGATACGCAGTATTTT; d_gene: -; v_gene: TRBV5-1; abundance: -; len: 13; j_gene: TRBJ2-3
CDR3aa: CASSFPRTTQTYNEQFF; CDR3nt: TGTGCCAGCAGCTTTCCTCGGACTACCCAAACCTACAATGAGCAGTTCTTC; d_gene: -; v_gene: TRBV11-2; abundance: many; len: 17; j_gene: TRBJ2-1
CDR3aa: CASSFDRELGHEQYF; CDR3nt: TGTGCCAGCAGCTTCGATCGGGAGTTAGGCCACGAGCAGTACTTC; d_gene: -; v_gene: TRBV7-3; abundance: few; len: 15; j_gene: TRBJ2-7
CDR3aa: CACSLGQGADTQYF; CDR3nt: TGTGCCTGCAGCTTGGGACAGGGGGCCGATACGCAGTATTTT; d_gene: TRBD1; v_gene: TRBV7-2; abundance: -; len: 14; j_gene: TRBJ2-3
CDR3aa: CAISVSDQPQHF; CDR3nt: TGTGCCATCAGTGTCAGCGATCAGCCCCAGCATTTT; d_gene: -; v_gene: TRBV10-3; abundance: -; len: 12; j_gene: TRBJ1-5
CDR3aa: CASSLVTWGLADTQYF; CDR3nt: TGCGCCAGCAGCTTGGTGACATGGGGCTTGGCAGATACGCAGTATTTT; d_gene: -; v_gene: TRBV5-1; abundance: many; len: 16; j_gene: TRBJ2-3
CDR3aa: CATSDPKGTSRNEQFF; CDR3nt: TGTGCCACCAGTGATCCGAAGGGGACTAGTCGCAATGAGCAGTTCTTC; d_gene: TRBD2; v_gene: TRBV24-1; abundance: many; len: 16; j_gene: TRBJ2-1
CDR3aa: CATSRDLASREQYF; CDR3nt: TGTGCCACCAGCAGAGATCTCGCAAGTCGCGAGCAGTACTTC; d_gene: -; v_gene: TRBV15; abundance: few; len: 14; j_gene: TRBJ2-7
CDR3aa: CASSLVSIKQFF; CDR3nt: TGTGCCAGCAGCTTAGTTTCCATTAAGCAGTTCTTC; d_gene: -; v_gene: TRBV7-2; abundance: few; len: 12; j_gene: TRBJ2-1
CDR3aa: CASSQQVAAYNEQFF; CDR3nt: TGTGCCAGCAGCCAACAGGTAGCAGCATACAATGAGCAGTTCTTC; d_gene: -; v_gene: TRBV7-3; abundance: few; len: 15; j_gene: TRBJ2-1
CDR3aa: CASTQGFRHNEQFF; CDR3nt: TGTGCCAGCACCCAAGGTTTTCGGCACAATGAGCAGTTCTTC; d_gene: -; v_gene: TRBV7-4; abundance: few; len: 14; j_gene: TRBJ2-1
CDR3aa: CASSYSLRGPYNEQFF; CDR3nt: TGTGCCAGCAGTTACTCTCTACGGGGGCCCTACAATGAGCAGTTCTTC; d_gene: -; v_gene: TRBV6-5; abundance: -; len: 16; j_gene: TRBJ2-1
CDR3aa: CASSYSADQETQYF; CDR3nt: TGTGCCAGCAGTTACTCGGCAGATCAAGAGACCCAGTACTTC; d_gene: -; v_gene: TRBV6-2/TRBV6-3; abundance: -; len: 14; j_gene: TRBJ2-5
CDR3aa: CSARDPSRDQPQHF; CDR3nt: TGCAGTGCTAGAGATCCGTCTCGGGATCAGCCCCAGCATTTT; d_gene: -; v_gene: TRBV20-1; abundance: many; len: 14; j_gene: TRBJ1-5
CDR3aa: CSVDRYGEQYF; CDR3nt: TGCAGCGTGGACAGGTATGGCGAGCAGTACTTC; d_gene: TRBD1; v_gene: TRBV29-1; abundance: -; len: 11; j_gene: TRBJ2-7
CDR3aa: CASSLETGQPQHF; CDR3nt: TGTGCCAGCAGCTTAGAGACAGGTCAGCCCCAGCATTTT; d_gene: -; v_gene: TRBV7-2; abundance: -; len: 13; j_gene: TRBJ1-5
CDR3aa: CASSQDEGGYTF; CDR3nt: TGTGCCAGCAGCCAAGATGAAGGTGGCTACACCTTC; d_gene: -; v_gene: TRBV14; abundance: -; len: 12; j_gene: TRBJ1-2
CDR3aa: CATSRTGFVDTGELFF; CDR3nt: TGTGCCACCAGCAGAACAGGGTTTGTTGACACCGGGGAGCTGTTTTTT; d_gene: -; v_gene: TRBV15; abundance: many; len: 16; j_gene: TRBJ2-2
CDR3aa: CASSSGRDSGGELFF; CDR3nt: TGTGCCAGCAGTTCCGGCCGGGACTCCGGGGGGGAGCTGTTTTTT; d_gene: -; v_gene: TRBV27; abundance: few; len: 15; j_gene: TRBJ2-2
CDR3aa: CASSYEQGAYYEQYF; CDR3nt: TGTGCCAGCAGTTACGAACAGGGGGCATACTACGAGCAGTACTTC; d_gene: TRBD1; v_gene: TRBV6-5; abundance: many; len: 15; j_gene: TRBJ2-7
CDR3aa: CAWSGAHEQYF; CDR3nt: TGTGCCTGGTCGGGGGCTCACGAGCAGTACTTC; d_gene: -; v_gene: TRBV30; abundance: few; len: 11; j_gene: TRBJ2-7
CDR3aa: CASSFWLGEQYF; CDR3nt: TGTGCCAGCAGTTTCTGGCTAGGCGAGCAGTACTTC; d_gene: -; v_gene: TRBV12-3/TRBV12-4; abundance: many; len: 12; j_gene: TRBJ2-7
CDR3aa: CASSFRTEYEQYF; CDR3nt: TGCGCCAGCAGCTTTAGGACAGAATACGAGCAGTACTTC; d_gene: -; v_gene: TRBV5-1; abundance: -; len: 13; j_gene: TRBJ2-7
CDR3aa: CASSLTGGEGTEAFF; CDR3nt: TGTGCCAGCAGCCTGACAGGGGGCGAAGGCACTGAAGCTTTCTTT; d_gene: TRBD1; v_gene: TRBV7-2; abundance: -; len: 15; j_gene: TRBJ1-1
CDR3aa: CASSTGGFGPPYEQYF; CDR3nt: TGTGCCAGCAGTACAGGGGGTTTTGGACCCCCCTACGAGCAGTACTTC; d_gene: TRBD1; v_gene: TRBV9; abundance: -; len: 16; j_gene: TRBJ2-7
CDR3aa: CASSLAITDTQYF; CDR3nt: TGTGCCAGCAGCCTAGCTATAACAGATACGCAGTATTTT; d_gene: -; v_gene: TRBV2; abundance: few; len: 13; j_gene: TRBJ2-3
CDR3aa: CASSLRSLGERRTDTQYF; CDR3nt: TGCGCCAGCAGCTTACGATCCCTCGGAGAGCGTCGCACAGATACGCAGTATTTT; d_gene: -; v_gene: TRBV5-1; abundance: few; len: 18; j_gene: TRBJ2-3
CDR3aa: CASSQERGLNTEAFF; CDR3nt: TGTGCCAGCAGTCAGGAAAGGGGGCTGAACACTGAAGCTTTCTTT; d_gene: TRBD1; v_gene: TRBV28; abundance: -; len: 15; j_gene: TRBJ1-1
CDR3aa: CASSFQQGSYNEQFF; CDR3nt: TGTGCCAGCAGCTTTCAACAGGGCTCCTACAATGAGCAGTTCTTC; d_gene: -; v_gene: TRBV7-8; abundance: -; len: 15; j_gene: TRBJ2-1
CDR3aa: CASRERDWEIYEQYF; CDR3nt: TGTGCCAGCAGGGAGAGAGACTGGGAGATCTACGAGCAGTACTTC; d_gene: -; v_gene: TRBV2; abundance: -; len: 15; j_gene: TRBJ2-7
CDR3aa: CASKKQGHEQYF; CDR3nt: TGCGCCAGCAAAAAACAGGGCCACGAGCAGTACTTC; d_gene: -; v_gene: TRBV23-1; abundance: few; len: 12; j_gene: TRBJ2-7
CDR3aa: CASRAGDYEQYF; CDR3nt: TGCGCCAGCAGAGCTGGGGACTACGAGCAGTACTTC; d_gene: -; v_gene: TRBV10-2; abundance: few; len: 12; j_gene: TRBJ2-7
CDR3aa: CASSHMGLREQYF; CDR3nt: TGTGCCAGCAGTCACATGGGGTTGAGGGAGCAGTACTTC; d_gene: -; v_gene: TRBV7-2; abundance: -; len: 13; j_gene: TRBJ2-7